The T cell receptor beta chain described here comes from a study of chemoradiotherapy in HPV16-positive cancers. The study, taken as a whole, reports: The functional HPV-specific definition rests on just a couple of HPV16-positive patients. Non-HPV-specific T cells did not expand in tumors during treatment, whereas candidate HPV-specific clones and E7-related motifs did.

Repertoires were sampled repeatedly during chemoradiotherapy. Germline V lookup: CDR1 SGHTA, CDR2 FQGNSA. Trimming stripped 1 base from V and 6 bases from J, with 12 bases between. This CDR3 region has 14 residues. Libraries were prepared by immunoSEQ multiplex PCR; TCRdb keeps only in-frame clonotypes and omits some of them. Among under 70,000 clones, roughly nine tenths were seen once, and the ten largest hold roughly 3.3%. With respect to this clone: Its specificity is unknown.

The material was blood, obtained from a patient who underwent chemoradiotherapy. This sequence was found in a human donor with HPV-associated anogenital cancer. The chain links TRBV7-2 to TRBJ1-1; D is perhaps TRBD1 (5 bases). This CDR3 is CASSLGGTSAEAFF. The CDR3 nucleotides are TGTGCCAGCAGCTTAGGGGGGACTAGCGCTGAAGCTTTCTTT.